This T cell receptor (beta chain) was obtained from a study of spatial heterogeneity in lung cancer. This clonotype was detected many times. Stated time point: sample taken at primary tumor resection. TCRs were sequenced from unsorted whole RNA of tumor, nontumor lung or PBMC. Patients with untreated early-stage non-small cell lung cancer, numbering 72, were the donors. TCRdb reprocessed the 5' RACE reads via MiXCR and lists one record per CDR3 protein. The sample has some 70,000 distinct CDR3 sequences, about 14% seen once; the top ten hold more than 5.5%. The sequence came from a male donor with early-stage non-small cell lung cancer. Sequencing used PBMCs, obtained at surgery.

The CDR3 bases are TGCGCCAGCAGCCAAGATTACAGGGTAGGGGAAAAACTGTTTTTT. This translates into CASSQDYRVGEKLFF. The V gene is TRBV4-3, the J gene TRBJ1-4; possibly TRBD1 for D (6 bases). Germline V lookup: CDR1 LGHNA, CDR2 YSLEER. The CDR3 totals 15 residues. V was pared by 0 bases and J by 8 bases, with 13 bases between.